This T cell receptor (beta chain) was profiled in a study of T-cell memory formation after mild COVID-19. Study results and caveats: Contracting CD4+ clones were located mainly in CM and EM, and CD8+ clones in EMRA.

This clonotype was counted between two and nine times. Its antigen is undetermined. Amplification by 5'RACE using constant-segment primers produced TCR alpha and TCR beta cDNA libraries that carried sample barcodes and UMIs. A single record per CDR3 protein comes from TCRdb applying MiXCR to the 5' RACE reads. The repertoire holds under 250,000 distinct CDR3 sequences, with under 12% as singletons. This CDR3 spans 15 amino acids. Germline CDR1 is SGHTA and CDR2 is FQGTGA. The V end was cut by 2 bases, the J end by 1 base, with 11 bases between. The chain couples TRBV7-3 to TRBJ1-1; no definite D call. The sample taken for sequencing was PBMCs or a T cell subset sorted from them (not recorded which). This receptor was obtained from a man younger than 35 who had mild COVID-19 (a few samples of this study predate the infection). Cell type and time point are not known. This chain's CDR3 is CASSLGLVGNTEAFF. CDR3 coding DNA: TGTGCCAGCAGCTTAGGTCTCGTTGGGAACACTGAAGCTTTCTTT.